This T cell receptor (beta chain) was captured by sequencing in a study of neurological immune-mediated disorders. General study findings and limits: The highest TCR clonal expansion occurred in HTLV-1-associated myelopathy; multiple sclerosis fell below healthy controls.

This CDR3 has 15 amino acids. Per germline, CDR1 MNHEY and CDR2 SMNVEV (reference sequence). V was pared by 5 bases and J by 9 bases, with 20 bases between. In this sample, this clonotype turned up many times. Its antigen is as yet unknown. Each CDR3 protein gets one entry after TCRdb re-called the 5' RACE reads with MiXCR. The repertoire consists of more than 75,000 distinct CDR3 sequences, with about a tenth occurring once and the leading ten covering about 1.8%. This receptor was identified in a man aged 35 to 55 in good health. The chain uses TRBV27 and TRBJ2-1; D is perhaps TRBD1 or TRBD2 (5 bases each). Sequencing used PBMCs. The CDR3 here is CASSTRDPGYSEQFF. CDR3 bases: TGTGCCAGCAGTACCCGGGACCCCGGGTATTCTGAGCAGTTCTTC.